This T cell receptor beta chain comes out of a study of T cell responses to AZD1222 COVID-19 vaccine. Germline loops: CDR1 SNHLY, CDR2 FYNNEI. The CDR3 covers 13 residues. Trimming took 3 bases from V and 3 from J, leaving 8 bases between them. TCRdb's copy holds only in-frame clones and misses some; the assay was immunoSEQ multiplex PCR. This sample carries 130,000 or so clones, approximately 88% of them seen once, and the ten largest clones take 5% to 6.5%. In the case of this clone: What it binds is not known.

The study's findings and limits: Just a handful of AZD1222 recipients were seropositive at baseline. Spike as a whole was targeted by vaccine-associated CD4 TCRs, dominant at 160-218 and 743-854. Among spike-specific TCRs, nearly half reportedly target unmutated variant regions. It should be noted that donors were predominantly white British and more often female, and clonal diversity was possibly underestimated.

The receptor's source is an adult in good health. The chain couples TRBV2 to TRBJ1-1, with D perhaps TRBD1 (5 bases). The source was peripheral blood, collected on day 0 of AZD1222 vaccination. CDR3 sequence reads: CASSDRTHTEAFF. CDR3 sequence (DNA): TGTGCCAGCAGTGATCGGACACACACTGAAGCTTTCTTT. The complete variable domain, with remaining parts taken from reference TRBV2 and TRBJ1-1, reads EPEVTQTPSHQVTQMGQEVILRCVPISNHLYFYWYRQILGQKVEFLVSFYNNEISEKSEIFDDQFSVERPDGSNFTLKIRSTKLEDSAMYFCASSDRTHTEAFFGQGTRLTVV.